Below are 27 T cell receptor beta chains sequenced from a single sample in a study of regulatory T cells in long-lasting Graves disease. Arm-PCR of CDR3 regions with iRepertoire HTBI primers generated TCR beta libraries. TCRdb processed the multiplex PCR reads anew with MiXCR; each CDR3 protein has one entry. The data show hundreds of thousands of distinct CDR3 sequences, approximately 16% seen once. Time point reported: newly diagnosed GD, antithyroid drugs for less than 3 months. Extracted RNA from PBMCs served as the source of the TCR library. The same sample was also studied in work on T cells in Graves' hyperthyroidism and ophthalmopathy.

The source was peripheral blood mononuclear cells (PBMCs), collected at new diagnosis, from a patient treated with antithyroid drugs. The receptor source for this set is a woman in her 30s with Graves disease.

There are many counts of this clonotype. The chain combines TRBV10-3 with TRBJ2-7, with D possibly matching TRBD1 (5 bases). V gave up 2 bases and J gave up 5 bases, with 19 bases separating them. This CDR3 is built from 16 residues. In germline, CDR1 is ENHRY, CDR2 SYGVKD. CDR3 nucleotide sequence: TGTGCCATCAGTGAGAAAGGCCTACAGGTAATCGACGAGCAGTACTTC. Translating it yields CAISEKGLQVIDEQYF.

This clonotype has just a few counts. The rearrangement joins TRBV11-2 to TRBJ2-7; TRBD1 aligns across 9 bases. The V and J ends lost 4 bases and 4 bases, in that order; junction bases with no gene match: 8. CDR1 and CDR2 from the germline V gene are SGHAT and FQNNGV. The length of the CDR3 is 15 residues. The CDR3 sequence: CASSSTGTGIYEQYF. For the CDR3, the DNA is TGTGCCAGCAGCTCTACCGGGACAGGGATTTACGAGCAGTACTTC. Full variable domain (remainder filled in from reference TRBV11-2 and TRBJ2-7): EAGVAQSPRYKIIEKRQSVAFWCNPISGHATLYWYQQILGQGPKLLIQFQNNGVVDDSQLPKDRFSAERLKGVDSTLKIQPAKLEDSAVYLCASSSTGTGIYEQYFGPGTRLTVT.

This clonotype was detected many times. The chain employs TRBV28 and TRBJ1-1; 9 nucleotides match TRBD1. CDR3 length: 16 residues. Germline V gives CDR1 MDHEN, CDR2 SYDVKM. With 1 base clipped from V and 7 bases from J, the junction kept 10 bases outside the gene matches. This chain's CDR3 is CASSLYGGTGIHEAFF. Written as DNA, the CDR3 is TGTGCCAGCAGTTTATATGGAGGGACAGGGATCCATGAAGCTTTCTTT.

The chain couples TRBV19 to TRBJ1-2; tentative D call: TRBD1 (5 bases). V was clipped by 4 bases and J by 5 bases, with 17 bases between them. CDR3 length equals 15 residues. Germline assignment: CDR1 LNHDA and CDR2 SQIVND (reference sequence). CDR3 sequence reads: CASSTVSDSLYGYTF. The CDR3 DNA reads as TGTGCCAGTAGTACAGTCTCCGACAGCTTGTATGGCTACACCTTC.

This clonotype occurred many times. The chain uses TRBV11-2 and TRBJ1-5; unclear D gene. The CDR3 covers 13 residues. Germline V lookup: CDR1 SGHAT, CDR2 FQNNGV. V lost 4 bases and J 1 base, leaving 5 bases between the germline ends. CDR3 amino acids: CASSYDSNQPQHF. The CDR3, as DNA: TGTGCCAGCAGCTACGACAGCAATCAGCCCCAGCATTTT.

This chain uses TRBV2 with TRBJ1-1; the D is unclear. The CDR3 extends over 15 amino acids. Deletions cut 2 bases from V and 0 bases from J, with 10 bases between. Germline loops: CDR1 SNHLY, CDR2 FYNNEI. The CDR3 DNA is TGTGCCAGCAGTGAAAGGTGGCGGGTGAACACTGAAGCTTTCTTT. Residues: CASSERWRVNTEAFF.

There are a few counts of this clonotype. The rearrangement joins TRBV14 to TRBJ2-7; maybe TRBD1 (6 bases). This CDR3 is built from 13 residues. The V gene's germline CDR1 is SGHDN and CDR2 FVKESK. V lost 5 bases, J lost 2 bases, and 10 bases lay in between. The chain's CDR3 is CASSGTRAYEQYF. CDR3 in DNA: TGTGCCAGCAGCGGGACACGAGCCTACGAGCAGTACTTC.

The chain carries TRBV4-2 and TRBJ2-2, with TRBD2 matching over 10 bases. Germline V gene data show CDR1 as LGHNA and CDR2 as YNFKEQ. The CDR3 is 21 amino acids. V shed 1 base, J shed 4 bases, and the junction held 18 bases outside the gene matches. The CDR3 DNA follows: TGTGCCAGCAGCCAAGTGGCAATCCTAGCGGGAGTTAACCCGGTCACCGGGGAGCTGTTTTTT. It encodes CASSQVAILAGVNPVTGELFF.

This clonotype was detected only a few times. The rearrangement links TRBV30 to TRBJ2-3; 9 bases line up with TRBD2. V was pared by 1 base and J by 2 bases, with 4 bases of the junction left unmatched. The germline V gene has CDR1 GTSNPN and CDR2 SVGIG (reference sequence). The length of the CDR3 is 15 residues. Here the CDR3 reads CAWSASGRITDTQYF. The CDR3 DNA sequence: TGTGCCTGGAGTGCGAGCGGGAGGATCACAGATACGCAGTATTTT.

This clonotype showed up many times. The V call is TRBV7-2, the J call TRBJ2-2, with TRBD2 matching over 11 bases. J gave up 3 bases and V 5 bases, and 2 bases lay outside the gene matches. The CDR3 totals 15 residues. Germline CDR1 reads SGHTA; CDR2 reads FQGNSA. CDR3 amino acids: CASSDSGRDTGELFF. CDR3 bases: TGTGCCAGCAGCGATAGCGGGAGGGACACCGGGGAGCTGTTTTTT.

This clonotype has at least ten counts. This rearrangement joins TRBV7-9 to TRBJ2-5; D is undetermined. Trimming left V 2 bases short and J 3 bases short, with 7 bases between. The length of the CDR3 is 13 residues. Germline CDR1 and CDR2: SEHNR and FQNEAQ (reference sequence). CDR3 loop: CASSLSAEETQYF. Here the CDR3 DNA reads TGTGCCAGCAGCTTATCGGCGGAAGAGACCCAGTACTTC.

The CDR3: CSAIRDPNQPQHF. The CDR3 DNA is TGCAGTGCTATCCGGGACCCAAATCAGCCCCAGCATTTT. This chain uses TRBV20-1 with TRBJ1-5; possibly TRBD1 for D (5 bases). The CDR3 consists of 13 residues. Germline assignment: CDR1 DFQATT and CDR2 SNEGSKA (reference sequence). V was clipped by 4 bases and J by 4 bases, with 11 bases between them.

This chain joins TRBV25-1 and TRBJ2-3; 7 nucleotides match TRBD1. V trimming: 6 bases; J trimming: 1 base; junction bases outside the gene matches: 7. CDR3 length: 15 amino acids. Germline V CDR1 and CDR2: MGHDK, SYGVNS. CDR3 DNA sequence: TGTGCCAGCAGGGAAGGACAGGCGGGCACAGATACGCAGTATTTT. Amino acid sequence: CASREGQAGTDTQYF. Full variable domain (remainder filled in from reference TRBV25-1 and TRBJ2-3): EADIYQTPRYLVIGTGKKITLECSQTMGHDKMYWYQQDPGMELHLIHYSYGVNSTEKGDLSSESTVSRIRTEHFPLTLESARPSHTSQYLCASREGQAGTDTQYFGPGTRLTVL.

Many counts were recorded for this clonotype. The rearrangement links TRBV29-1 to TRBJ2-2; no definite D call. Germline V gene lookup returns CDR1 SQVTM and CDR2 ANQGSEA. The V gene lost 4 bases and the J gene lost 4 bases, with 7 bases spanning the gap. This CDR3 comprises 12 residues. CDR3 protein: CSVARSTGELFF. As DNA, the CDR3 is TGCAGCGTTGCTAGGAGCACCGGGGAGCTGTTTTTT.

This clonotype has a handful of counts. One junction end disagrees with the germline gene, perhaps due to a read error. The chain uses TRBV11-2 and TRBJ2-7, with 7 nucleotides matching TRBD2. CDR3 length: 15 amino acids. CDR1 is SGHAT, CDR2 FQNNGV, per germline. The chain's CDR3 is CASSPWGGSYNERYF. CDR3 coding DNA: TGTGCCAGCAGCCCCTGGGGCGGGAGTTACAATGAGCGGTACTTC.

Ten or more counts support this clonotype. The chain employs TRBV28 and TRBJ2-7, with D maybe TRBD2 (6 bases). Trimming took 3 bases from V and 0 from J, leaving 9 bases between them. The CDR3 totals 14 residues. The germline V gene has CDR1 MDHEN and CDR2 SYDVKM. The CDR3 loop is CASSLRRDSYEQYF. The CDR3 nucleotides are TGTGCCAGCAGTTTGCGGCGGGACTCCTACGAGCAGTACTTC. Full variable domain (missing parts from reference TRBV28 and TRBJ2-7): DVKVTQSSRYLVKRTGEKVFLECVQDMDHENMFWYRQDPGLGLRLIYFSYDVKMKEKGDIPEGYSVSREKKERFSLILESASTNQTSMYLCASSLRRDSYEQYFGPGTRLTVT.

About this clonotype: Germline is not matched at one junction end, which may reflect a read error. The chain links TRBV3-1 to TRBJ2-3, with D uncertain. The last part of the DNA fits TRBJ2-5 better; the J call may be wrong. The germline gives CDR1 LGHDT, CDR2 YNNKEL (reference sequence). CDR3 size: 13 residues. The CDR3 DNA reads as TGTGCCAGCAGCCAAGATCTGTTGGAGAACCAGTACTTC. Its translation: CASSQDLLENQYF.

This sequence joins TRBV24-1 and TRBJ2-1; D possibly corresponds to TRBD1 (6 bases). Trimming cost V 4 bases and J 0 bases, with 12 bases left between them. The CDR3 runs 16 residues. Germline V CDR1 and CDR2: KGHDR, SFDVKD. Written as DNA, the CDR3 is TGTGCCACCAGTGAGTCCGACAGGACCTCCTACAATGAGCAGTTCTTC. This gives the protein CATSESDRTSYNEQFF.

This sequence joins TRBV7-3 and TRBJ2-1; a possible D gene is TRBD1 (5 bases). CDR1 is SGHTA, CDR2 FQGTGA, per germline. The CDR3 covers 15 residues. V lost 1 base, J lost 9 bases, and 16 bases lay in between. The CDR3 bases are TGTGCCAGCAGCTTAAGCGGTTGGGGCGAAGGTGAGCAGTTCTTC. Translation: CASSLSGWGEGEQFF.

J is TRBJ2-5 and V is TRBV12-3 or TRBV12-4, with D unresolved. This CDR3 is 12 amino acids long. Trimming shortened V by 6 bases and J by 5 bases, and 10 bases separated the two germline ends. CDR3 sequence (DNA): TGTGCCAGCAGCTCCGACGGGGAGACCCAGTACTTC. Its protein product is CASSSDGETQYF.

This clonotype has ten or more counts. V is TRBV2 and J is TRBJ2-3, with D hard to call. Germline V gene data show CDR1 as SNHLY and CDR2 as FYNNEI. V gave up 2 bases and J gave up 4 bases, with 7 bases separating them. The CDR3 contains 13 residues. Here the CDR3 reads CASSESEADTQYF. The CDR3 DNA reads TGTGCCAGCAGTGAATCCGAGGCAGATACGCAGTATTTT.

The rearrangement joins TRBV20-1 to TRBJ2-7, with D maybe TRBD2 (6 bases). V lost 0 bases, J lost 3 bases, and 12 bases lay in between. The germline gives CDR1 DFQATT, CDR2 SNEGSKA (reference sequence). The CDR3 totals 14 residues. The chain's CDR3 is CSARDTRTNYEQYF. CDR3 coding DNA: TGCAGTGCTAGAGATACTAGGACTAACTACGAGCAGTACTTC.

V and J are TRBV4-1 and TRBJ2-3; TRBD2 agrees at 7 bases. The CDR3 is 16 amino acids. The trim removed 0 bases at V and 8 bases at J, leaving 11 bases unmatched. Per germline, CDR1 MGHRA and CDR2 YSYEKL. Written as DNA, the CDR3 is TGCGCCAGCAGCCAAGAGCTAGCGGAAAAGCTTGGTACGCAGTATTTT. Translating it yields CASSQELAEKLGTQYF.

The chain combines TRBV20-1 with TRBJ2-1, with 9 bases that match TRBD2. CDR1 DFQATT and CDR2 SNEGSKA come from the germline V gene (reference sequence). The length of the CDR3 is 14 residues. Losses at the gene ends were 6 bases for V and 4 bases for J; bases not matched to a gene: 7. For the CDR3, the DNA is TGCAGTGCGGGACTTGCGGGAGGGTACAATGAGCAGTTCTTC. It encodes CSAGLAGGYNEQFF.

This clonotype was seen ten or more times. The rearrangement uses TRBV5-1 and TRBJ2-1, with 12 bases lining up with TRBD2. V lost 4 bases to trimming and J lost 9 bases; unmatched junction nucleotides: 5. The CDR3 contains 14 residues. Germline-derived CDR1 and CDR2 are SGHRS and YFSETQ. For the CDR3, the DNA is TGCGCCAGCAGCACGACTAGCGGGAGAACTGAGCAGTTCTTC. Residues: CASSTTSGRTEQFF.

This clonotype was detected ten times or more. CDR3 amino acids: CSASDHFGEDRPTDEQFF. The CDR3 DNA reads as TGCAGTGCTAGCGACCACTTTGGGGAGGACAGGCCGACCGATGAGCAGTTCTTC. This sequence joins TRBV20-1 and TRBJ2-1, with D possibly being TRBD1 (7 bases). CDR3 size: 18 residues. The V and J ends lost 3 bases and 8 bases respectively, with 29 bases between them. Looked up from germline, CDR1 is DFQATT and CDR2 is SNEGSKA (reference sequence).

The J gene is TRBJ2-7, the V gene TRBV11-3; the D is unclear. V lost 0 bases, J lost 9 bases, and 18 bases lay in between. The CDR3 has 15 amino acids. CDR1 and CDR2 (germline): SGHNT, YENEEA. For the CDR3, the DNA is TGTGCCAGCAGCTTAGATTACCCAGGCCCCTATGTGCAGTACTTC. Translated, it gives CASSLDYPGPYVQYF.